In this sample, the clone carrying this T cell receptor beta chain turned up a few times. What it binds is not known. Each individual donor underwent a draw of approximately 9.6 milliliters of peripheral blood. The data were taken from a study of blood T cells in healthy people across ages. Findings and limits, study-wide: In these data, TCR beta diversity tracked strongly with naive T cell percentage.

A sample-barcoded 5' primer and a J-beta primer mix were used in a second PCR of roughly 6 to 12 cycles. Each CDR3 protein gets one entry after TCRdb re-called the 5' RACE reads with MiXCR. The sample includes 780,000 or so distinct CDR3 sequences, around 25% seen only once; the top ten take under 4%. The sample also formed part of further work on T cells of mothers and their children.

The sample taken for sequencing was blood. This sequence originates from a boy aged 10-17 years in good health.

CDR3 loop: CSATGGLAGLTDTQYF. Here the CDR3 DNA reads TGCAGTGCTACAGGGGGACTAGCGGGGCTCACAGATACGCAGTATTTT. This chain joins TRBV20-1 and TRBJ2-3; the match to TRBD2 covers 13 bases. CDR1 DFQATT and CDR2 SNEGSKA come from the germline V gene (reference sequence). The V segment lost 4 bases and the J segment 2 bases; nucleotides outside the gene matches: 6. CDR3 size: 16 residues.